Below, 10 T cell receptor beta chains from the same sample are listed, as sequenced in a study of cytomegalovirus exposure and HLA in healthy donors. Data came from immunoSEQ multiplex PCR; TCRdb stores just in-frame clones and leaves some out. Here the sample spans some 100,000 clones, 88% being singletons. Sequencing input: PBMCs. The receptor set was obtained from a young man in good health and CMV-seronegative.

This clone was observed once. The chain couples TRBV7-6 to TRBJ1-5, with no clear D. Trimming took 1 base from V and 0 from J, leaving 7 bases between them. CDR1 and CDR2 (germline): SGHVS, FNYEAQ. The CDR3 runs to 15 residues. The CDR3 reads CASSLGPISNQPQHF. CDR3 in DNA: TGTGCCAGCAGCTTAGGGCCGATTAGCAATCAGCCCCAGCATTTT.

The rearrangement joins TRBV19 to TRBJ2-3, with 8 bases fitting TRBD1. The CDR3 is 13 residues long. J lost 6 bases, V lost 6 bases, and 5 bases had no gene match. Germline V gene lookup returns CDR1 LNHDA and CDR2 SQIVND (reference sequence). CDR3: CASSGTGKDTQYF. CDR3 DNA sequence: TGTGCCAGTAGCGGGACAGGCAAGGATACGCAGTATTTT.

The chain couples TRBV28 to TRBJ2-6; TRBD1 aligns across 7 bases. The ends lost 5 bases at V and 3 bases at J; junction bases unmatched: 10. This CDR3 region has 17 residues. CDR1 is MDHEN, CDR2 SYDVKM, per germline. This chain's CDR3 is CASSIEGALGGANVLTF. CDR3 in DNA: TGTGCCAGCAGTATCGAGGGGGCTTTGGGTGGGGCCAACGTCCTGACTTTC.

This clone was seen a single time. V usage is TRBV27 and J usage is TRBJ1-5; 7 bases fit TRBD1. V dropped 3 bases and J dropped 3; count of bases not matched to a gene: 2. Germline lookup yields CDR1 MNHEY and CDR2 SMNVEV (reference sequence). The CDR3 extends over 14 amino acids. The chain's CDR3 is CASSFGTVNQPQHF. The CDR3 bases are TGTGCCAGCAGTTTCGGGACAGTCAATCAGCCCCAGCATTTT.

The DNA for the CDR3 is TGTGCCAGCTCGCTGGGACAGACCAACACCGGGGAGCTGTTTTTT. As protein: CASSLGQTNTGELFF. The gene calls are TRBV18 and TRBJ2-2; 7 nucleotides line up with TRBD1. The ends lost 6 bases at V and 2 bases at J; junction bases unmatched: 6. The CDR3 loop spans 15 amino acids. Per the germline V gene, CDR1 is KGHSH and CDR2 is LQKENI.

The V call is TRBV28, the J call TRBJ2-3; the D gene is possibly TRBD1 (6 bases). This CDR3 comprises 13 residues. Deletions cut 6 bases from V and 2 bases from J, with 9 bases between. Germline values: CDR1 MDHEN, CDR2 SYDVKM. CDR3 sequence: CASRGAVTDTQYF. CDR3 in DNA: TGTGCCAGCAGGGGGGCTGTCACAGATACGCAGTATTTT.

The CDR3 DNA sequence: TGTGCCTGGTATGGAAACACCATATATTTT. Its translation: CAWYGNTIYF. This chain uses TRBV30 with TRBJ1-3; D unresolved. The CDR3 consists of 10 residues. In germline, CDR1 is GTSNPN, CDR2 SVGIG (reference sequence). Trimming pared 5 bases from V and 3 bases from J, leaving 2 bases between. Full variable domain (remainder filled in from reference TRBV30 and TRBJ1-3): SQTIHQWPATLVQPVGSPLSLECTVEGTSNPNLYWYRQAAGRGLQLLFYSVGIGQISSEVPQNLSASRPQDRQFILSSKKLLLSDSGFYLCAWYGNTIYFGEGSWLTVV.

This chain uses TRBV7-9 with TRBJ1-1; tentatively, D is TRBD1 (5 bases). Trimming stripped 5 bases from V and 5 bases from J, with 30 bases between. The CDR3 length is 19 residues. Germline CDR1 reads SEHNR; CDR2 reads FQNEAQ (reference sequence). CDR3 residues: CASSTTIRTIGGSGTEAFF. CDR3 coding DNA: TGTGCCAGCAGCACCACTATTCGGACAATCGGGGGGTCGGGGACTGAAGCTTTCTTT.

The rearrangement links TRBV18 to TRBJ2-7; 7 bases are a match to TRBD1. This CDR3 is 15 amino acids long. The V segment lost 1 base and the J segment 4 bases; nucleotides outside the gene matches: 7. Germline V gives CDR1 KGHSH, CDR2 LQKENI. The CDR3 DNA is TGTGCCAGCTCACCACGAGACAGGGCTAGGTACGAGCAGTACTTC. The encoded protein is CASSPRDRARYEQYF.

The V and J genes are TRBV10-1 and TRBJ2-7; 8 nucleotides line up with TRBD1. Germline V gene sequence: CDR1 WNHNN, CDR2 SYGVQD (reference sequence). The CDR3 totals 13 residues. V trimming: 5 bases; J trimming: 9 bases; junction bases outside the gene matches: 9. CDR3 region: CASSSRDRFGQYF. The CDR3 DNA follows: TGCGCCAGCAGTAGCCGGGACAGGTTTGGGCAGTACTTC.